The next 12 T cell receptor beta chains were all read from a single sample in a study of blood T cell repertoires in COVID-19. Measured with immunoSEQ multiplex PCR; TCRdb has only the in-frame clones, and not every one. The sample yields around 220,000 clones, about nine tenths seen once. The material sequenced was PBMCs or T cells enriched from blood (not recorded which). These receptors were taken from a woman younger than 35 who had recovered from COVID-19.

A remark on this clone: The junction shows a germline mismatch at one end, possibly a read error. The chain recombines TRBV5-1 with TRBJ2-2; 11 bases map to TRBD1. This CDR3 is built from 16 residues. Germline V gene lookup returns CDR1 SGHRS and CDR2 YFSETQ. The CDR3 region has the DNA TGCGCCAGCAGATTGGGGACAGGGGGGAACACCGGGGAGCTGTTTTTT. Translating gives CASRLGTGGNTGELFF.

V is TRBV28 and J is TRBJ2-4, with a possible D match to TRBD1 (6 bases). Germline lookup yields CDR1 MDHEN and CDR2 SYDVKM. CDR3 length: 20 residues. The V end lost 5 bases, the J end lost 4 bases, and 30 bases lay between the germline ends. The CDR3 nucleotides are TGTGCCAGCAGTCTGATCGTTCATACAGGGCGAGGGGATATGAAAAACATTCAGTACTTC. Translation gives CASSLIVHTGRGDMKNIQYF.

The chain's CDR3 is CSASGGQDGANYGYTF. The CDR3 DNA is TGCAGTGCTAGTGGGGGGCAGGATGGGGCCAACTATGGCTACACCTTC. The genes are TRBV20-1 and TRBJ1-2; perhaps TRBD1 as D (6 bases). Germline-derived CDR1 and CDR2 are DFQATT and SNEGSKA (reference sequence). V gave up 3 bases and J gave up 2 bases, with 19 bases separating them. This CDR3 comprises 16 residues.

This chain connects TRBV7-6 to TRBJ2-7; D perhaps matches TRBD1 (6 bases). The CDR3 consists of 13 residues. Trimming removed 5 bases from V and 3 bases from J, with 11 bases in between. The germline CDR1 and CDR2 sequences are SGHVS and FNYEAQ. The CDR3 protein is CASSPRDNYEQYF. CDR3 DNA sequence: TGTGCCAGCAGCCCCCGGGACAACTACGAGCAGTACTTC.

V usage is TRBV29-1 and J usage is TRBJ1-2; D might be TRBD1 (6 bases). Trimming pared 1 base from V and 5 bases from J, leaving 14 bases between. The CDR3 contains 14 residues. The germline CDR1 and CDR2 sequences are SQVTM and ANQGSEA. This chain's CDR3 is CSVEGGQGGYGYTF. DNA of the CDR3: TGCAGCGTTGAAGGGGGTCAAGGGGGATATGGCTACACCTTC.

This chain joins TRBV6-5 and TRBJ2-2; unclear D gene. From germline, CDR1 is MNHEY and CDR2 SVGAGI. This CDR3 has 13 amino acids. V lost 4 bases and J 7 bases, leaving 10 bases between the germline ends. CDR3 sequence: CASSLTAYGELFF. The CDR3 nucleotides are TGTGCCAGCAGTTTAACAGCTTACGGGGAGCTGTTTTTT.

This rearrangement joins TRBV5-4 to TRBJ1-2; TRBD1 agrees at 7 bases. The germline gives CDR1 SGHNT, CDR2 YYREEE (reference sequence). Unmatched junction bases numbered 4, after V lost 1 base and J lost 10 bases. The CDR3 extends over 12 amino acids. The CDR3 protein is CASSLIQGVYTF. The CDR3 coding sequence is TGTGCCAGCAGCTTGATTCAGGGGGTCTACACCTTC.

The genes are TRBV3-1 (or the pseudogene TRBV3-2) and TRBJ2-2, with D tentatively TRBD2 (6 bases). Germline loops: CDR1 LGHDT, CDR2 YNNKEL (reference sequence). V was clipped by 8 bases and J by 6 bases, with 19 bases between them. There are 15 residues in the CDR3. The CDR3 loop reads CASLGGGTISGELFF. The CDR3 bases are TGTGCCAGCCTGGGAGGCGGGACGATTTCCGGGGAGCTGTTTTTT.

The chain carries TRBV20-1 and TRBJ1-2; no definite D call. V was pared by 6 bases and J by 9 bases, with 17 bases between. The CDR3 contains 12 residues. Germline-derived CDR1 and CDR2 are DFQATT and SNEGSKA (reference sequence). In nucleotides, the CDR3 is TGCAGTGCGAGTCACGCGGGGTGGAGCTACACCTTC. Translation: CSASHAGWSYTF.

This clone was observed once. V and J are TRBV28 and TRBJ2-7; 8 bases are shared with TRBD2. The CDR3 has 15 residues. V shed 6 bases, J shed 4 bases, and the junction held 11 bases outside the gene matches. CDR1 and CDR2 (germline): MDHEN, SYDVKM. CDR3 coding DNA: TGTGCCAGCAGAACCAAGCGGGAGATAGTATACGAGCAGTACTTC. Amino acids: CASRTKREIVYEQYF.

The genes are TRBV11-3 and TRBJ2-3; D gene ambiguous. The CDR3 runs to 13 residues. V was trimmed by 5 bases and J by 6 bases, leaving 12 bases between them. CDR1 is SGHNT and CDR2 is YENEEA in the germline V gene. CDR3 nucleotides: TGTGCCAGCAGCATAACTTACTCGGATACGCAGTATTTT. Its translation: CASSITYSDTQYF.

V usage is TRBV5-1 and J usage is TRBJ1-1; maybe TRBD1 (6 bases). Trimming removed 2 bases from V and 2 bases from J, with 13 bases in between. This CDR3 contains 15 residues. Germline V gene sequence: CDR1 SGHRS, CDR2 YFSETQ. CDR3 sequence: CASSFTTGINTEAFF. The CDR3 DNA is TGCGCCAGCAGCTTTACCACAGGGATTAACACTGAAGCTTTCTTT.